The source of this T cell receptor beta chain is a study of CD8+CD57+ T cells in acquired aplastic anemia. Looking at the study overall: Healthy donors had, on average, approximately 11 million reads for their CD4+ cells.

This clonotype was detected once. Profiling that covered TCR beta VDJ and CDR3 relied on genomic DNA as its template. TCRdb independently ran MiXCR on the reads; one entry per CDR3 protein. The sample holds 150,000 to 200,000 distinct CDR3 sequences; roughly 63% are singletons and the top ten take around 45%. Trimming removed 2 bases from V and 6 bases from J, with 8 bases in between. The CDR3 spans 13 residues. Germline CDR1 is WSHSY and CDR2 is SAAADI. This chain uses TRBV10-2 with TRBJ2-1; D uncertain. This receptor was taken from a human donor in good health. Sequenced: sorted CD4+, CD8+, or CD8+CD57+ T cells (not recorded which) from PBMCs. CDR3 nucleotide sequence: TGCGCCAGCAGTGAGGGAAAAGCCAATGAGCAGTTCTTC. Translated, it gives CASSEGKANEQFF.